This is a list of T cell receptor beta chains from one sample in a study of CD8 T cells in ankylosing spondylitis. TCRdb re-called the 5' RACE reads through MiXCR, storing one row per CDR3 protein. In the table there are 250,000 to 400,000 distinct CDR3 sequences, approximately 10% of which are singletons. Specimen: blood, either unsorted or a sorted T cell fraction (not recorded which). All receptors derive from a female donor with ankylosing spondylitis or in good health (not recorded which). Each CDR3 is given without its conserved first and last residue.

V gene	J gene	CDR3 protein
TRBV5-5	TRBJ2-1	ASSLRGAPNEQF
TRBV5-6	TRBJ2-5	ASSPDSGGNETQY
TRBV27	TRBJ2-1	ASSLSSTGTRQF
TRBV7-8	TRBJ1-5	ASSPISAGRQH
TRBV7-8	TRBJ1-6	ASSSDPSSPLH
TRBV5-1	TRBJ2-1	ASSLLVRENEQF
TRBV6-1	TRBJ2-6	ASSGGGSGANVLT
TRBV19	TRBJ2-1	ASSNAIVGRNEQF
TRBV13	TRBJ2-1	ASSLAGGVSYNEQF
TRBV7-9	TRBJ1-2	ASSFAGGGYT
TRBV5-1	TRBJ2-1	ASRPDRAHNEQF
TRBV5-1	TRBJ2-1	ASSLADRGSEQF
TRBV27	TRBJ2-3	ATSSRTSGTDTQY
TRBV20-1	TRBJ1-2	SAIKTENYGYT
TRBV20-1	TRBJ2-3	RVVSTGTESTDTQY
TRBV20-1	TRBJ1-5	SARESRGGNQPQH
TRBV5-1	TRBJ2-5	ASSLARIETQY
TRBV27	TRBJ2-1	ASSPAGGSNYEQF
TRBV29-1	TRBJ2-1	SVLPGTSSYNEQF
TRBV4-3	TRBJ1-3	ASSQGSGGSLSGNTIY
TRBV28	TRBJ1-6	ASSFGGRVMGFSPLH
TRBV20-1	TRBJ2-7	SARARAGVWGEQY
TRBV12-3/TRBV12-4	TRBJ1-5	ASSELGAIGNQPQH
TRBV7-9	TRBJ2-1	ASSSGGFYNEQF
TRBV20-1	TRBJ2-2	SVAGENTGELF
TRBV6-1	TRBJ1-3	ASSTPGVSSGNTIY
TRBV29-1	TRBJ1-1	SVEAGDTEAF
TRBV29-1	TRBJ2-1	SVRLAPSSYNEQF
TRBV30	TRBJ1-5	AWSPQGYRNQPQH
TRBV4-3	TRBJ2-1	ASSQDLAGAAFNEQF
TRBV28	TRBJ2-5	ASRRGGQETQY
TRBV27	TRBJ2-7	ASSLGTNQY
TRBV7-9	TRBJ1-5	ASSLEGGRRRNQPQH
TRBV6-1	TRBJ2-7	ASSEIQQY
TRBV7-2	TRBJ1-1	ASREGENTEAF
TRBV5-8	TRBJ2-5	ASSWGGLAGAEETQY
TRBV20-1	TRBJ2-1	SAASGGRSYNEQF
TRBV20-1	TRBJ1-4	SAFKPGTGEKLF
TRBV5-4	TRBJ2-3	ASSNSGGAEDTQY
TRBV20-1	TRBJ2-7	SFPTRQGFYEQY
TRBV27	TRBJ2-1	ASSRGTSGNEQF
TRBV20-1	TRBJ2-7	SALRTSGSYEQY
TRBV27	TRBJ2-3	ASTASGGYTDTQY
TRBV20-1	TRBJ2-3	SARGLAGGRADTQY
TRBV5-1	TRBJ2-5	ASSLLAGEETQY
TRBV20-1	TRBJ1-4	SARRLIGEADNEKLF
TRBV18	TRBJ2-5	ASSPTSLEETQY
TRBV10-2	TRBJ1-1	ASSDPGTANTEAF
TRBV20-1	TRBJ2-5	SAGRGRETQY
TRBV20-1	TRBJ2-5	SGLYQETQY
TRBV11-3	TRBJ2-1	ASSPGLAGGKLGGKSNEQF
TRBV15	TRBJ2-7	ATSRAVGTSKGEQY
TRBV12-3/TRBV12-4	TRBJ2-1	ASNPSGERDEQF
TRBV5-1	TRBJ2-3	ASTSDGWGADTQY
TRBV18	TRBJ2-1	ASSPTAQDREQF
TRBV12-3/TRBV12-4	TRBJ1-1	ASSLVAPMNTEAF
TRBV4-1	TRBJ2-7	ASSQPTNRGYEQY
TRBV7-8	TRBJ2-5	ASSLVGFLQTQY
TRBV27	TRBJ2-7	ASRERGRKVEQY